This TCR beta chain was found in a study of T-cell reconstitution after alpha-beta-depleted transplantation in children. This clonotype was observed many times. Germline V gene lookup returns CDR1 WSHSY and CDR2 SAAADI. V was cut by 6 bases and J by 1 base, with 9 bases left in between. The CDR3 has 13 amino acids. Unique molecular identifiers were incorporated into the prepared TCRbeta library. TCRdb redid the calling of the PCR reads with MiXCR, one entry per CDR3 protein. This sample yields 190,000 or so distinct CDR3 sequences, of which 6% to 7% are seen a single time; 3% to 3.5% belongs to the top ten.

The chain links TRBV10-2 to TRBJ1-1; D is unclear. Sequencing was performed on PBMCs from the stem cell graft donor, taken from the stem cell graft. This receptor was taken from a human donor who donated a stem cell graft to a child with Wiskott-Aldrich syndrome. CDR3 bases: TGCGCCAGCAGCGGAGGAGGGAACACTGAAGCTTTCTTT. Protein sequence: CASSGGGNTEAFF.